These T cell receptor beta chains were read from a single sample in a study of beta chain features in type 1 diabetes. Generated by immunoSEQ multiplex PCR, the TCRdb table keeps only in-frame clones and is missing some. The sample carries a few hundred thousand clones, roughly 16% recorded once. Material for sequencing was naive CD4+ T cells from blood. The origin of the receptors is a woman aged 18-29 years in good health. Both conserved end residues are part of each CDR3. A D gene is named only where the DNA matches it firmly. Expanded clones get a size class; other rows say once, few or many, or leave the size out.

size,V,J,D,DNA,CDR3
few,TRBV5-4,TRBJ2-2,TRBD1,TGTGCCACCGACAGGGGGCCAAACACCGGGGAGCTGTTTTTT,CATDRGPNTGELFF
.,TRBV11-2,TRBJ2-6,.,TGTGCCAGCAACCCTCTTCCGGTACCTGGGGCCAACGTCCTGACTTTC,CASNPLPVPGANVLTF
few,TRBV6-1,TRBJ1-5,.,TGTGCCAGCAGTGAAGGAAGGAGTCAGCCCCAGCATTTT,CASSEGRSQPQHF
.,TRBV9,TRBJ1-5,.,TGTGCCAGCAGCGTAGGGGCACTCAATCAGCCCCAGCATTTT,CASSVGALNQPQHF
few,TRBV25-1,TRBJ2-5,.,TGTGCCAGCAGTCGACCGGGAGTCGCGGAGACCCAGTACTTC,CASSRPGVAETQYF
.,TRBV29-1,TRBJ2-5,.,TGCAGCGTTCAGACTAGAGGCCGGGGAGAGACCCAGTACTTC,CSVQTRGRGETQYF
.,TRBV2,TRBJ2-7,TRBD2,TGTGCCAGCAGTGAGACGGGACTAGCGGGGGGGGAGCAGTACTTC,CASSETGLAGGEQYF
.,TRBV28,TRBJ2-7,TRBD1,TGTGCCAGCAGTGGACAGGCTTATGGTTTCTACGAGCAGTACTTC,CASSGQAYGFYEQYF
few,TRBV29-1,TRBJ1-1,.,TGCAGCGTTGCCTCAAGACAGTCCAACACTGAAGCTTTCTTT,CSVASRQSNTEAFF
.,TRBV30,TRBJ1-1,TRBD1,TGTGCCTGGAGTTATCAGGGACAGGGATTCAACACTGAAGCTTTCTTT,CAWSYQGQGFNTEAFF
.,TRBV7-8,TRBJ2-5,TRBD2,TGTGCCAGCAGCTTAGGTTATGGCGGGAGGGGGGAGACCCAGTACTTC,CASSLGYGGRGETQYF
.,TRBV4-3,TRBJ2-3,TRBD2,TGCGCCAGCAGCCAAGAAGGAGCGGGAGTGGCCAATACGCAGTATTTT,CASSQEGAGVANTQYF
few,TRBV9,TRBJ1-4,TRBD1,TGTGCCAGCAGCGTAGGAGGGACAGATGAAAAACTGTTTTTT,CASSVGGTDEKLFF
.,TRBV4-2,TRBJ1-2,.,TGTGCCAGCAGCCAAGACTCGGGACTTATAGTGCGGGGCTACACCTTC,CASSQDSGLIVRGYTF
.,TRBV7-9,TRBJ1-1,.,TGTGCCAGCACCGTTGACTCGGGAGGTGACACTGAAGCTTTCTTT,CASTVDSGGDTEAFF